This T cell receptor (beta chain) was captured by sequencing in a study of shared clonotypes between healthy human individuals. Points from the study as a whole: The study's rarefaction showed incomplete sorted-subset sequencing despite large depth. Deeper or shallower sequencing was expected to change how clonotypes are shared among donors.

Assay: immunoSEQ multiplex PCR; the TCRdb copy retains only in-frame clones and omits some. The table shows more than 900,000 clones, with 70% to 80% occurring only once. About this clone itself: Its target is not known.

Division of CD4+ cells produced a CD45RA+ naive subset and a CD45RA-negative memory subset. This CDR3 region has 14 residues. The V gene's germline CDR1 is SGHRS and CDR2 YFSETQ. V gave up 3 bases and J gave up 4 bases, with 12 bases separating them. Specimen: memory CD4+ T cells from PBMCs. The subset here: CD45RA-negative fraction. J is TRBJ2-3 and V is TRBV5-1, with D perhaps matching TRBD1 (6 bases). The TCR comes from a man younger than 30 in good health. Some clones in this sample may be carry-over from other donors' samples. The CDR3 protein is CASSSTGSADTQYF. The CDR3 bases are TGCGCCAGCAGCTCGACAGGATCGGCAGATACGCAGTATTTT.